This TCR beta chain was identified during a study of T cell changes during pregnancy in multiple sclerosis. With V trimmed by 5 bases and J by 5 bases, 5 bases remained unmatched. The CDR3 extends over 15 amino acids. Germline lookup yields CDR1 SGHTA and CDR2 FQGNSA. Data came from immunoSEQ multiplex PCR; TCRdb stores just in-frame clones and leaves some out. The table has tens of thousands of clones, roughly 89% seen once. The receptor comes from a female donor in good health, enrolled as a control in a pregnancy study. The J gene is TRBJ2-5, the V gene TRBV7-2; 13 positions match TRBD2. The source material was CD4+ T cells from peripheral blood mononuclear cells, sampled after pregnancy. The CDR3 DNA is TGTGCCAGCAGCGCGCAACTAGCGGGGGGGGAGACCCAGTACTTC. Its protein is CASSAQLAGGETQYF.